Below, 6 T cell receptor beta chains from the same sample are listed, as sequenced in a study of blood T cell repertoires in COVID-19. The data were produced by immunoSEQ multiplex PCR, yet TCRdb's version contains in-frame clones alone and is incomplete. This sample has around 500,000 clones, with approximately 85% found just once. Sequencing input: peripheral blood. The receptors stem from a human donor in a cohort sampled during active COVID-19.

The chain links TRBV18 to TRBJ2-5, with 10 bases aligning to TRBD1. Germline assignment: CDR1 KGHSH and CDR2 LQKENI. The ends lost 4 bases at V and 3 bases at J; junction bases unmatched: 2. The CDR3 is 14 residues long. This CDR3 reads CASSLTGGEETQYF. The CDR3 DNA sequence: TGTGCCAGCTCACTGACAGGGGGCGAAGAGACCCAGTACTTC.

The genes are TRBV5-4 and TRBJ1-4, with D perhaps matching TRBD1 (6 bases). Trimming left V 2 bases short and J 8 bases short, with 10 bases between. The CDR3 is 13 amino acids. Germline assignment: CDR1 SGHNT and CDR2 YYREEE (reference sequence). The CDR3 DNA is TGTGCCAGCAGCTTTAAGGGGGAGGAAAAACTGTTTTTT. Amino acid sequence: CASSFKGEEKLFF.

The rearrangement links TRBV7-3 to TRBJ2-1; D perhaps matches TRBD2 (6 bases). Trimming shortened V by 5 bases and J by 0 bases, and 14 bases separated the two germline ends. Germline-derived CDR1 and CDR2 are SGHTA and FQGTGA. This CDR3 region has 16 residues. CDR3 coding DNA: TGTGCCAGCAGCAATAGCGGCACCCGCTCCTACAATGAGCAGTTCTTC. Its translation is CASSNSGTRSYNEQFF.

This rearrangement joins TRBV5-8 to TRBJ2-6, with D uncertain. CDR1 is SGHTS and CDR2 is YDEGEE in the germline V gene. Trimming cost V 1 base and J 2 bases, with 7 bases left between them. The CDR3 runs 15 residues. The CDR3 nucleotides read TGTGCCAGCAGCTTGATCAGGCCTGGGGCCAACGTCCTGACTTTC. It specifies CASSLIRPGANVLTF.

The chain employs TRBV5-1 and TRBJ2-2, with 8 bases identical to TRBD1. Trimming at V came to 5 bases and at J to 7 bases, leaving 7 bases not matched to a gene. CDR3 length: 14 residues. Per the germline V gene, CDR1 is SGHRS and CDR2 is YFSETQ. CDR3 amino acids: CASSFQGASGELFF. The DNA for the CDR3 is TGCGCCAGCAGTTTTCAGGGGGCCAGCGGGGAGCTGTTTTTT.

The chain uses TRBV19 and TRBJ2-7; TRBD2 matches at 11 bases. Germline loops: CDR1 LNHDA, CDR2 SQIVND (reference sequence). The CDR3 spans 15 residues. V lost 1 base and J lost 7; bases outside the gene matches: 6. As DNA, the CDR3 is TGTGCCAGTAGTATAGTATTTACTAGCGGGAGTGAGCAGTACTTC. Its translation: CASSIVFTSGSEQYF.